The clone carrying this TCR beta chain was recorded a few times. The antigen remains unidentified. Germline V gene data show CDR1 as LNHDA and CDR2 as SQIVND (reference sequence). The CDR3 is 14 amino acids. The germline V and J ends were trimmed by 1 base and 8 bases, with 12 bases remaining between them. A process of 5'RACE template switching, which added a universal primer site and UMIs, was used to make TCR cDNA. Via MiXCR, TCRdb re-called the 5' RACE reads, giving one row per CDR3 protein. The sample yields hundreds of thousands of distinct CDR3 sequences, 11% seen once. This record belongs to a study of T cells after yellow fever vaccination. The overall study: The fractions with low cell numbers were processed using SMART-Seq v4 Ultra Low Input. Study results and caveats: Clonotypes appearing in both CD4 and CD8 compartments existed, and their share was small. Weaker in magnitude, the secondary response showed a faster peak on day 5 versus 15.

The chain links TRBV19 to TRBJ2-1; TRBD1 might be the D (6 bases). Sequencing used PBMCs, obtained on the day of the first yellow fever vaccination. This clonotype originated in a man between 18 and 35 years old who received the YFV17D yellow fever vaccine. CDR3 region: CASSIVVGADEQFF. CDR3 nucleotide sequence: TGTGCCAGTAGTATAGTGGTGGGGGCGGATGAGCAGTTCTTC.